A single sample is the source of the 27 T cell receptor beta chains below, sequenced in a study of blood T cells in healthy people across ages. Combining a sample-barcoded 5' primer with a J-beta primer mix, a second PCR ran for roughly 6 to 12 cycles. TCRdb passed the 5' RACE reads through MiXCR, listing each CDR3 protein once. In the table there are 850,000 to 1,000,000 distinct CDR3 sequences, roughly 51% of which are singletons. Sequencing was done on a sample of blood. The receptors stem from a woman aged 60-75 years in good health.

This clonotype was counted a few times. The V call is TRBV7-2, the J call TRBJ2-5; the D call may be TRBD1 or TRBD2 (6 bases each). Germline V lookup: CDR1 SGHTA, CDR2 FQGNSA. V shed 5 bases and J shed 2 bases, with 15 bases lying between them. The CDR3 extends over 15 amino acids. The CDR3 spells CASSPRGVVQETQYF. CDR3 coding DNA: TGTGCCAGCAGCCCTAGGGGGGTAGTTCAAGAGACCCAGTACTTC.

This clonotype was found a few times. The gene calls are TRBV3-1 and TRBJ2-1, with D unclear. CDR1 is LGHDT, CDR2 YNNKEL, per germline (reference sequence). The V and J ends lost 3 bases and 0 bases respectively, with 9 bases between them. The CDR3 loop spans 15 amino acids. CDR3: CASSHARTSYNEQFF. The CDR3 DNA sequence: TGTGCCAGCAGCCACGCCCGTACCTCCTACAATGAGCAGTTCTTC.

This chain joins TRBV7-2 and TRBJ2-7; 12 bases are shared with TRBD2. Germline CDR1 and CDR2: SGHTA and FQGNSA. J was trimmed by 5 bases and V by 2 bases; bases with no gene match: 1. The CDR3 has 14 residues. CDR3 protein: CASSLWTSGNEQYF. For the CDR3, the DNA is TGTGCCAGCAGCTTATGGACTAGCGGGAACGAGCAGTACTTC. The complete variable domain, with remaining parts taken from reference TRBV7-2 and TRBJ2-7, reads GAGVSQSPSNKVTEKGKDVELRCDPISGHTALYWYRQSLGQGLEFLIYFQGNSAPDKSGLPSDRFSAERTGGSVSTLTIQRTQQEDSAVYLCASSLWTSGNEQYFGPGTRLTVT.

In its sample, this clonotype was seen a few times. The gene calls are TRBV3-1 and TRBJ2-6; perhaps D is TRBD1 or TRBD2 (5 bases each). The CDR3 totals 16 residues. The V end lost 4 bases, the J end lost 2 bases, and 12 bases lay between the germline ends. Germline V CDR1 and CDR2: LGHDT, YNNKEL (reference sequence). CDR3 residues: CASSPGRGPGANVLTF. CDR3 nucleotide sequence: TGTGCCAGCAGCCCAGGAAGGGGACCTGGGGCCAACGTCCTGACTTTC.

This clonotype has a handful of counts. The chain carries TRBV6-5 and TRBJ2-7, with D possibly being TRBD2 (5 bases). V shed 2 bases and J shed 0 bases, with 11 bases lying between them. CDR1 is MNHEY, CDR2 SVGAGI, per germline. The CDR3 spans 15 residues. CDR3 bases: TGTGCCAGCAGTTACCGCCCGGGGAGCTCCTACGAGCAGTACTTC. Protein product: CASSYRPGSSYEQYF.

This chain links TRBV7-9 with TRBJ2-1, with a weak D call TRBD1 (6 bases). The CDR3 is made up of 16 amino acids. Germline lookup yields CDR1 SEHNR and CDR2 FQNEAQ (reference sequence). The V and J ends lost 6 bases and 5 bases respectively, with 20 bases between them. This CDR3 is CASRSGGGARNNEQFF. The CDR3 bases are TGTGCCAGCAGGAGTGGGGGCGGAGCTAGAAACAATGAGCAGTTCTTC.

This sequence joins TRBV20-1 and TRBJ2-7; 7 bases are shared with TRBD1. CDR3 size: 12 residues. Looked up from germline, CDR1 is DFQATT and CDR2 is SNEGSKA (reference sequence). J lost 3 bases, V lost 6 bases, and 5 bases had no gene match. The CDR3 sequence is CSARDSIYEQYF. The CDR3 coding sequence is TGCAGTGCCCGGGACAGCATCTACGAGCAGTACTTC.

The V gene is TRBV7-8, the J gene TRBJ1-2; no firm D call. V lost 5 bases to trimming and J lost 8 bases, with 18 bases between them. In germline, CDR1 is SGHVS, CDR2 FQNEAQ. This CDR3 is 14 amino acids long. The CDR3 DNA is TGTGCCAGCAGCCCGGGCCAGGTTTTCTTGGGCTACACCTTC. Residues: CASSPGQVFLGYTF.

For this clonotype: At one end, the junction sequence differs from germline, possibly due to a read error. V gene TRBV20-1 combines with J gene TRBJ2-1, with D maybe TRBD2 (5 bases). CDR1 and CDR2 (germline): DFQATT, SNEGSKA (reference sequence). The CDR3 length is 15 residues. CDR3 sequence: CSAATFGVDYNERFF. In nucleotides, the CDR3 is TGCAGTGCTGCAACTTTTGGGGTTGACTACAATGAGCGGTTCTTC.

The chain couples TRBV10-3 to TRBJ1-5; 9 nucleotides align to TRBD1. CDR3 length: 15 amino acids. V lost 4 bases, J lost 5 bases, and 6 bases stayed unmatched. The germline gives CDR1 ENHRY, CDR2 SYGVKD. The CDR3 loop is CAISVDRGEDQPQHF. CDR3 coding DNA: TGTGCCATCAGTGTTGACAGGGGGGAAGATCAGCCCCAGCATTTT.

The chain's CDR3 is CSVNLSQDTEAFF. The CDR3 coding sequence is TGCAGCGTAAACCTGAGCCAGGACACTGAAGCTTTCTTT. The rearrangement links TRBV29-1 to TRBJ1-1, with D unclear. The V gene's germline CDR1 is SQVTM and CDR2 ANQGSEA. The germline V and J ends were trimmed by 6 bases and 3 bases, with 14 bases remaining between them. The CDR3 has 13 amino acids.

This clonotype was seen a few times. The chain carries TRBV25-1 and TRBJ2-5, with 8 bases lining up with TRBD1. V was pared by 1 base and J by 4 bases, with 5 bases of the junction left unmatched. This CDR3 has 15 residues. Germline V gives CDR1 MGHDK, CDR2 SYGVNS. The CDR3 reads CASSEWSGGLETQYF. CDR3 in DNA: TGTGCCAGCAGTGAATGGTCAGGGGGCTTAGAGACCCAGTACTTC. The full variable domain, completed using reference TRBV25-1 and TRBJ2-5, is EADIYQTPRYLVIGTGKKITLECSQTMGHDKMYWYQQDPGMELHLIHYSYGVNSTEKGDLSSESTVSRIRTEHFPLTLESARPSHTSQYLCASSEWSGGLETQYFGPGTRLLVL.

CDR3: CASSLRGGGSRSEKLFF. The CDR3 DNA is TGTGCCAGCAGCTTAAGAGGGGGAGGTTCGCGGAGTGAAAAACTGTTTTTT. V gene TRBV7-9 combines with J gene TRBJ1-4; a possible D gene is TRBD1 (6 bases). CDR1 and CDR2 (germline): SEHNR, FQNEAQ (reference sequence). The CDR3 runs to 17 residues. V lost 2 bases to trimming and J lost 7 bases, with 20 bases between them. Full variable domain (rest looked up from reference TRBV7-9 and TRBJ1-4): DTGVSQNPRHKITKRGQNVTFRCDPISEHNRLYWYRQTLGQGPEFLTYFQNEAQLEKSRLLSDRFSAERPKGSFSTLEIQRTEQGDSAMYLCASSLRGGGSRSEKLFFGSGTQLSVL.

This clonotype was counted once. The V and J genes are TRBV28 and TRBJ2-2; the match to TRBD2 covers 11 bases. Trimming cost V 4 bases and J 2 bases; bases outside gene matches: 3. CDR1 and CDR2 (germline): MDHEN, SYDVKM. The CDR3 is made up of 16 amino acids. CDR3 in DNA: TGTGCCAGCAGTTCACTAGCGGGAGATAACACCGGGGAGCTGTTTTTT. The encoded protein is CASSSLAGDNTGELFF.

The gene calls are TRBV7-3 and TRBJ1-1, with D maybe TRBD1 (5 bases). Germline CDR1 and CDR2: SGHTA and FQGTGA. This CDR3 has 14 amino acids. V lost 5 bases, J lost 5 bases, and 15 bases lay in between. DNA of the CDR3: TGTGCCAGCAGCCCCATCGGGGGGGGAACTGAAGCTTTCTTT. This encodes CASSPIGGGTEAFF.

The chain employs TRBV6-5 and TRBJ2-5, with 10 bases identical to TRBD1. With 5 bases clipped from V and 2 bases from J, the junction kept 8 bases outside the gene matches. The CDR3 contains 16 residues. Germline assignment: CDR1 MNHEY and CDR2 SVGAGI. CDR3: CASSRTGGILQETQYF. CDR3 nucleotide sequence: TGTGCCAGCAGTAGGACAGGGGGTATTCTACAAGAGACCCAGTACTTC.

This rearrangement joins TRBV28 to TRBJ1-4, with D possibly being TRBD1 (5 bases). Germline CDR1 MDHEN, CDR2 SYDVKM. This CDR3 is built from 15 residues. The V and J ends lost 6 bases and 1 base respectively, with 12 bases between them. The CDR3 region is CASRIQEITNEKLFF. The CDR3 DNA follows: TGTGCCAGCAGGATACAGGAAATAACTAATGAAAAACTGTTTTTT. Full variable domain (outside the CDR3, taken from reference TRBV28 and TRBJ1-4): DVKVTQSSRYLVKRTGEKVFLECVQDMDHENMFWYRQDPGLGLRLIYFSYDVKMKEKGDIPEGYSVSREKKERFSLILESASTNQTSMYLCASRIQEITNEKLFFGSGTQLSVL.

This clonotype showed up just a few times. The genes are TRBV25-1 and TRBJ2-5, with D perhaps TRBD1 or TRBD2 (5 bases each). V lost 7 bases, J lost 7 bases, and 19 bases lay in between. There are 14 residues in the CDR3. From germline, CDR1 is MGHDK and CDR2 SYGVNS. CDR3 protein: CASTIRGNEGTQYF. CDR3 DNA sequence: TGTGCCAGCACAATTAGGGGAAATGAGGGGACCCAGTACTTC.

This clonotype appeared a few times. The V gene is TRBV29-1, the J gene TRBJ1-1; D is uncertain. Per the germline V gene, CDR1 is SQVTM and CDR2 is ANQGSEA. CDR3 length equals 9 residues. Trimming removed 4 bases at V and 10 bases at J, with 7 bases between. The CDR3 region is CSVGEGAFF. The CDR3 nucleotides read TGCAGCGTTGGGGAAGGAGCTTTCTTT.

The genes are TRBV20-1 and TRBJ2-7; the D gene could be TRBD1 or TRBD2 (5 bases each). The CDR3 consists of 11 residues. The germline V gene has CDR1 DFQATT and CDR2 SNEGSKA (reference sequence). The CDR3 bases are TGCAGGGGGGTCGCCGGCAACGAGCAGTACTTC. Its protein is CRGVAGNEQYF.

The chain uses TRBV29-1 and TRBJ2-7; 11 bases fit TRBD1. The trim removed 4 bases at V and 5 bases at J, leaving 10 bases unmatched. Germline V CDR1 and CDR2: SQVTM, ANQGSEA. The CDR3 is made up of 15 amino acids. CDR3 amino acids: CSVAIQDRGLDEQYF. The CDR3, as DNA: TGCAGCGTTGCGATACAGGACAGGGGGCTGGACGAGCAGTACTTC.

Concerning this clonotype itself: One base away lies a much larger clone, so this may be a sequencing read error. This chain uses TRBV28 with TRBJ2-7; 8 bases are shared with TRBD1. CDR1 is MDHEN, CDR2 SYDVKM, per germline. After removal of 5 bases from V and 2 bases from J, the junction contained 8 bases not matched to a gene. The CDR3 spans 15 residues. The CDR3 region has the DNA TGTGCCAGCAGTCAACCGGGACAGGTAGCCTACGAGCAGTACTTC. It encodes CASSQPGQVAYEQYF.

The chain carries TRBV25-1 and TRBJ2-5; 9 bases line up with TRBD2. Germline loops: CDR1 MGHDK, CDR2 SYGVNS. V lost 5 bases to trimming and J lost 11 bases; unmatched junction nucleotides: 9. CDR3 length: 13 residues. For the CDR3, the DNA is TGTGCCAGCAGTAATGTAGCGGGAGCAAGACAGTACTTC. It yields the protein CASSNVAGARQYF.

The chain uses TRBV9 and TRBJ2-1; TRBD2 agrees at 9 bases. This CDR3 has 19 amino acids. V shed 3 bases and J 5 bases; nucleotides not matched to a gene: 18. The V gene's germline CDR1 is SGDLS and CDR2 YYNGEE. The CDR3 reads CASSALAGLGSYRHNEQFF. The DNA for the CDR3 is TGTGCCAGCAGCGCCCTAGCGGGACTAGGGTCATACCGACACAATGAGCAGTTCTTC.

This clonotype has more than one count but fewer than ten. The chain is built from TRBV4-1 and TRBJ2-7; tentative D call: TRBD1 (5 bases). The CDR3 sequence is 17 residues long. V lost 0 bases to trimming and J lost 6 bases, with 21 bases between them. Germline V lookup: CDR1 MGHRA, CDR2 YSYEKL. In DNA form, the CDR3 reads TGCGCCAGCAGCCAAGATCAAGTCGGCGACAGCACCTCCGAGCAGTACTTC. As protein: CASSQDQVGDSTSEQYF.

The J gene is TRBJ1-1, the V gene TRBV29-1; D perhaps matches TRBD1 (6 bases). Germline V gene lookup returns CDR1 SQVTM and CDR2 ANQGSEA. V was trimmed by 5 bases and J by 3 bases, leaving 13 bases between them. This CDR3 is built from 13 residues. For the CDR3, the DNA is TGCAGCGTTAGGAGCGGACAGTACACTGAAGCTTTCTTT. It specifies CSVRSGQYTEAFF.

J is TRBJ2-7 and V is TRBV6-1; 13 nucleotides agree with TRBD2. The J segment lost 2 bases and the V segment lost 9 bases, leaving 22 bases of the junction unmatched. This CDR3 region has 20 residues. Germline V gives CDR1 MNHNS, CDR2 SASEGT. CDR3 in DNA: TGTGCCAGGACCGGACTAGCGGGAGCCTTTTGCCATCCCGCAACCTACGAGCAGTACTTC. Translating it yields CARTGLAGAFCHPATYEQYF.